This entry lists 2 T cell receptor beta chains sequenced from one sample in a study of CD8+CD57+ T cells in acquired aplastic anemia. TCR beta VDJ and CDR3 were profiled, and genomic DNA was the template. TCRdb re-called the reads with MiXCR, one entry per CDR3 protein. Here the sample spans 100,000 to 150,000 distinct CDR3 sequences, more than 40% being singletons. The sample taken for sequencing was sorted CD4+, CD8+, or CD8+CD57+ T cells (not recorded which) from PBMCs. These TCRs come from a human donor in good health, serving as a control.

This clonotype has a handful of counts. CDR3 loop: CASSEAFTGGIYGYTF. In DNA, the CDR3 is TGTGCCAGCAGTGAAGCATTTACAGGGGGAATCTATGGCTACACCTTC. The chain employs TRBV6-1 and TRBJ1-2, with TRBD1 matching 8 bases. This CDR3 has 16 amino acids. Looked up from germline, CDR1 is MNHNS and CDR2 is SASEGT. Losses at the gene ends were 0 bases for V and 4 bases for J; bases not matched to a gene: 7.

This chain links TRBV28 with TRBJ2-7, with D unclear. This CDR3 region has 23 residues. CDR1 is MDHEN and CDR2 is SYDVKM in the germline V gene. V was clipped by 3 bases and J by 0 bases, with 36 bases between them. CDR3 coding DNA: TGTGCCAGCAGTTTCTCAACTACGAGCTGGTACGCGTCCCTTTTCAGTAGCTCCTACGAGCAGTACTTC. Its protein is CASSFSTTSWYASLFSSSYEQYF.